Listed below are T cell receptor beta chains from one sample, sequenced in a study of cytomegalovirus exposure and HLA in healthy donors. Repertoires were generated with immunoSEQ multiplex PCR, while TCRdb's copy carries only in-frame clones and drops some. This sample carries 150,000 to 200,000 clones, around 80% of them seen once, and the ten largest clones take around 5.8%. The specimen was PBMCs. The receptors stem from a male donor in good health and CMV-seropositive. Both conserved end residues are part of each CDR3. The order of the fields is V gene, D gene, J gene, clone size, CDR3 DNA, CDR3 protein. A D gene is named only where the DNA matches it firmly. Part of the rows lack a size; the others show once, few, many or a class for expanded clones.

V gene: TRBV19
D gene: NA
J gene: TRBJ2-1
clone size: NA
CDR3 DNA: TGTGCCAGTAGTATAGAGGCTTGGCGGGCCTCCTACAATGAGCAGTTCTTC
CDR3 protein: CASSIEAWRASYNEQFF

V gene: TRBV27
D gene: NA
J gene: TRBJ2-1
clone size: NA
CDR3 DNA: TGTGCCAGCAGTTTAGAGGGAAGCTCCTACAATGAGCAGTTCTTC
CDR3 protein: CASSLEGSSYNEQFF

V gene: TRBV4-2
D gene: TRBD2
J gene: TRBJ2-7
clone size: NA
CDR3 DNA: TGTGCCAGCAGCCAGGCTAAGGGACTAGATTACGAGCAGTACTTC
CDR3 protein: CASSQAKGLDYEQYF

V gene: TRBV2
D gene: TRBD1
J gene: TRBJ2-2
clone size: NA
CDR3 DNA: TGTGCCAGCAGTATGACAGGGCACGGGGAGCTGTTTTTT
CDR3 protein: CASSMTGHGELFF

V gene: TRBV5-4
D gene: TRBD2
J gene: TRBJ2-1
clone size: NA
CDR3 DNA: TGTGCCAGCAGCCGGACTAGCGTAAACAATGAGCAGTTCTTC
CDR3 protein: CASSRTSVNNEQFF

V gene: TRBV13
D gene: TRBD2
J gene: TRBJ2-1
clone size: NA
CDR3 DNA: TGTGCCAGCAGCTTAGGTATTTCAGCGGGAGCCTCGAATGAGCAGTTCTTC
CDR3 protein: CASSLGISAGASNEQFF

V gene: TRBV27
D gene: TRBD2
J gene: TRBJ2-2
clone size: NA
CDR3 DNA: TGTGCCAGCGGAAAAAGCGGGAGCACCGGGGAGCTGTTTTTT
CDR3 protein: CASGKSGSTGELFF

V gene: TRBV7-9
D gene: NA
J gene: TRBJ1-3
clone size: NA
CDR3 DNA: TGTGCCAGCCTAGCCCAGAACACCATATATTTT
CDR3 protein: CASLAQNTIYF

V gene: TRBV6-5
D gene: TRBD2
J gene: TRBJ2-7
clone size: NA
CDR3 DNA: TGTGCCAGCAGTACCGGGACTACCTTTACCTACGAGCAGTACTTC
CDR3 protein: CASSTGTTFTYEQYF

V gene: TRBV4-1
D gene: NA
J gene: TRBJ2-7
clone size: NA
CDR3 DNA: TGCGCCAGCAGCCAAGGGCCTGCACAGACCTACGAGCAGTACTTC
CDR3 protein: CASSQGPAQTYEQYF

V gene: TRBV10-3
D gene: TRBD1
J gene: TRBJ2-1
clone size: NA
CDR3 DNA: TGTGCCATCAGTGCGGGGGACAGGGTCTACAATGAGCAGTTCTTC
CDR3 protein: CAISAGDRVYNEQFF

V gene: TRBV30
D gene: NA
J gene: TRBJ1-1
clone size: NA
CDR3 DNA: TGTGCCTGGGAACGGGGGAACTCTAACACTGAAGCTTTCTTT
CDR3 protein: CAWERGNSNTEAFF

V gene: TRBV6-5
D gene: TRBD2
J gene: TRBJ2-3
clone size: NA
CDR3 DNA: TGTGCCAGCAGACGGGACTACTCAGATACGCAGTATTTT
CDR3 protein: CASRRDYSDTQYF

V gene: TRBV28
D gene: NA
J gene: TRBJ2-1
clone size: NA
CDR3 DNA: TGTGCCAGCAGTTTCAGGCAACTGACCTACAATGAGCAGTTCTTC
CDR3 protein: CASSFRQLTYNEQFF

V gene: TRBV30
D gene: TRBD1
J gene: TRBJ2-3
clone size: NA
CDR3 DNA: TGTGCCTGGAGCGGACAGGGACAGGGAACAGATACGCAGTATTTT
CDR3 protein: CAWSGQGQGTDTQYF

V gene: TRBV5-1
D gene: TRBD1
J gene: TRBJ1-4
clone size: NA
CDR3 DNA: TGCGCCAGCAGCTTCCGGGACAGAGGGGAAAAACTGTTTTTT
CDR3 protein: CASSFRDRGEKLFF

V gene: TRBV27
D gene: NA
J gene: TRBJ2-5
clone size: NA
CDR3 DNA: TGTGCCAGCAGTACCGGGAGACAGAAGGAAGAGACCCAGTACTTC
CDR3 protein: CASSTGRQKEETQYF

V gene: TRBV11-2
D gene: TRBD2
J gene: TRBJ2-3
clone size: NA
CDR3 DNA: TGTGCCAGCACCCCGACTAGCGGGGGGCGCACAGATACGCAGTATTTT
CDR3 protein: CASTPTSGGRTDTQYF

V gene: TRBV7-9
D gene: NA
J gene: TRBJ1-1
clone size: few
CDR3 DNA: TGTGCCAGCAGGGGGGGAGGGAACACTGAAGCTTTCTTT
CDR3 protein: CASRGGGNTEAFF

V gene: TRBV28
D gene: NA
J gene: TRBJ2-3
clone size: NA
CDR3 DNA: TGTGCCAGCAGTCGACCGGACTGGCTGAGCACAGATACGCAGTATTTT
CDR3 protein: CASSRPDWLSTDTQYF

V gene: TRBV9
D gene: NA
J gene: TRBJ2-3
clone size: once
CDR3 DNA: TGTGCCAGCAGCGTAGGGGACTTCACAGATACGCAGTATTTT
CDR3 protein: CASSVGDFTDTQYF

V gene: TRBV7-9
D gene: NA
J gene: TRBJ2-7
clone size: NA
CDR3 DNA: TGTGCCAGCAGCACAGGATACGAGCAGTACTTC
CDR3 protein: CASSTGYEQYF

V gene: TRBV7-9
D gene: NA
J gene: TRBJ2-5
clone size: NA
CDR3 DNA: TGTGCCAGCAGCCTTCCAGCGATCCCAGAGACCCAGTACTTC
CDR3 protein: CASSLPAIPETQYF

V gene: TRBV7-6
D gene: TRBD1
J gene: TRBJ2-5
clone size: NA
CDR3 DNA: TGTGCCAGCAGCTTGGGGACAGGACGGCCCCAAGAGACCCAGTACTTC
CDR3 protein: CASSLGTGRPQETQYF

V gene: TRBV20-1
D gene: NA
J gene: TRBJ2-3
clone size: NA
CDR3 DNA: TGCAGTGCTTACACAGATACGCAGTATTTT
CDR3 protein: CSAYTDTQYF

V gene: TRBV20-1
D gene: NA
J gene: TRBJ2-6
clone size: once
CDR3 DNA: TGCAGTGCCTCCCAGGGGATGATCCTGACTTTC
CDR3 protein: CSASQGMILTF

V gene: TRBV7-8
D gene: NA
J gene: TRBJ2-3
clone size: NA
CDR3 DNA: TGTGCCAGCAGCTTAGATCACTCCACAGATACGCAGTATTTT
CDR3 protein: CASSLDHSTDTQYF

V gene: TRBV4-1
D gene: TRBD2
J gene: TRBJ2-5
clone size: NA
CDR3 DNA: TGCGCCAGCAGCCACCAGACTAGCGGGAGGTGGAGGGAGCAGTACTTC
CDR3 protein: CASSHQTSGRWREQYF

V gene: TRBV28
D gene: NA
J gene: TRBJ1-2
clone size: few
CDR3 DNA: TGTGCCAGCACTTGGTTAGCTAACTATGGCTACACCTTC
CDR3 protein: CASTWLANYGYTF

V gene: TRBV18
D gene: NA
J gene: TRBJ2-7
clone size: few
CDR3 DNA: TGTGCCAGCTCACCAGTCGAGTCCCACGAGCAGTACTTC
CDR3 protein: CASSPVESHEQYF

V gene: TRBV28
D gene: TRBD2
J gene: TRBJ2-7
clone size: NA
CDR3 DNA: TGTGCCAGCAGCCCAATCCCGGGACTAGCGGGAGTCAACGAGCAGTACTTC
CDR3 protein: CASSPIPGLAGVNEQYF

V gene: TRBV4-2
D gene: TRBD2
J gene: TRBJ2-7
clone size: NA
CDR3 DNA: TGTGCCAGCAGCCAAGAAGCTTCGGGACTAGTAGCCTACGAGCAGTACTTC
CDR3 protein: CASSQEASGLVAYEQYF

V gene: TRBV28
D gene: TRBD1
J gene: TRBJ1-1
clone size: NA
CDR3 DNA: TGTGCCACTTTACAGGGGGTAACCACTGAAGCTTTCTTT
CDR3 protein: CATLQGVTTEAFF

V gene: TRBV30
D gene: TRBD2
J gene: TRBJ2-5
clone size: NA
CDR3 DNA: TGTGCCTGGAGGTTGGGACTAGCGGGCGGAAGGGAGACCCAGTACTTC
CDR3 protein: CAWRLGLAGGRETQYF

V gene: TRBV10-3
D gene: TRBD1
J gene: TRBJ2-7
clone size: NA
CDR3 DNA: TGTGCCATCAGTCCGGGACAGGGGTACTACGAGCAGTACTTC
CDR3 protein: CAISPGQGYYEQYF

V gene: TRBV6-5
D gene: NA
J gene: TRBJ2-7
clone size: NA
CDR3 DNA: TGTGCCAGCAGCTCGGGACTCTTCTACGAGCAGTACTTC
CDR3 protein: CASSSGLFYEQYF

V gene: TRBV7-8
D gene: TRBD2
J gene: TRBJ2-1
clone size: NA
CDR3 DNA: TGTGCCAGCAGCTCGCCACTAGCGGGAGCGATGGATGAGCAGTTCTTC
CDR3 protein: CASSSPLAGAMDEQFF

V gene: TRBV27
D gene: TRBD2
J gene: TRBJ2-7
clone size: NA
CDR3 DNA: TGTGCCAGCAGTTCTCCAGCGGGAGCCTACGAGCAGTACTTC
CDR3 protein: CASSSPAGAYEQYF

V gene: TRBV30
D gene: TRBD2
J gene: TRBJ2-5
clone size: NA
CDR3 DNA: TGTGCCTGGAGAAGACTAGCGGGAGAGACCCAGTACTTC
CDR3 protein: CAWRRLAGETQYF

V gene: TRBV30
D gene: TRBD1
J gene: TRBJ1-2
clone size: NA
CDR3 DNA: TGTGCCTGGGTACAGCAGGGGGCTGGGGGCTACACCTTC
CDR3 protein: CAWVQQGAGGYTF

V gene: TRBV7-9
D gene: NA
J gene: TRBJ2-7
clone size: few
CDR3 DNA: TGTGCCAGCAGCTTAGGAGCGTCTATCTACGAGCAGTACTTC
CDR3 protein: CASSLGASIYEQYF

V gene: TRBV18
D gene: NA
J gene: TRBJ1-4
clone size: NA
CDR3 DNA: TGTGCCAGCTCCGCAGGGTTAAATGAAAAACTGTTTTTT
CDR3 protein: CASSAGLNEKLFF

V gene: TRBV29-1
D gene: TRBD1
J gene: TRBJ1-1
clone size: NA
CDR3 DNA: TGCAGCGCGGGACAGACATCAACCTTCATGAACACTGAAGCTTTCTTT
CDR3 protein: CSAGQTSTFMNTEAFF

V gene: TRBV6-5
D gene: TRBD1
J gene: TRBJ1-2
clone size: NA
CDR3 DNA: TGTGCCAGCAGCGGGACAGGCTATGGCTACACCTTC
CDR3 protein: CASSGTGYGYTF

V gene: TRBV7-9
D gene: TRBD1
J gene: TRBJ1-2
clone size: NA
CDR3 DNA: TGTTCCAGCAGCCCTGGGACAGGAGGCTACACCTTC
CDR3 protein: CSSSPGTGGYTF

V gene: TRBV11-2
D gene: NA
J gene: TRBJ2-7
clone size: NA
CDR3 DNA: TGTGCCAGCAGCGAGGGACTTTCCTACGAGCAGTACTTC
CDR3 protein: CASSEGLSYEQYF

V gene: TRBV13
D gene: TRBD1
J gene: TRBJ2-7
clone size: NA
CDR3 DNA: TGTGCCAGCAGCTTACGTCAGGGGGAGTACGAGCAGTACTTC
CDR3 protein: CASSLRQGEYEQYF

V gene: TRBV11-2
D gene: NA
J gene: TRBJ2-7
clone size: few
CDR3 DNA: TGTGCCAGCAGCTTAGCCCAGGACTACGAGCAGTACTTC
CDR3 protein: CASSLAQDYEQYF

V gene: TRBV29-1
D gene: NA
J gene: TRBJ2-4
clone size: once
CDR3 DNA: TGCAGCGTTGAGGGGGGAGTGGGGAACATTCAGTACTTC
CDR3 protein: CSVEGGVGNIQYF

V gene: TRBV18
D gene: TRBD1
J gene: TRBJ2-7
clone size: NA
CDR3 DNA: TGTGCCAGCTCACTGACCCGGGACAGGGGGGCAGGTGAGCAGTACTTC
CDR3 protein: CASSLTRDRGAGEQYF

V gene: TRBV6-5
D gene: NA
J gene: TRBJ2-5
clone size: once
CDR3 DNA: TGTGCCAGTAGCTACCGGCGGCGGCAAGAGACCCAGTACTTC
CDR3 protein: CASSYRRRQETQYF

V gene: TRBV7-2
D gene: TRBD2
J gene: TRBJ2-7
clone size: NA
CDR3 DNA: TGTGCCAGCAGCTTAGCCGCGCGGGGGGCCCCCGAGCAGTACTTC
CDR3 protein: CASSLAARGAPEQYF

V gene: TRBV5-1
D gene: NA
J gene: TRBJ1-1
clone size: NA
CDR3 DNA: TGCGCCAGCAGCCCGGGGTGGAGGACTGAAGCTTTCTTT
CDR3 protein: CASSPGWRTEAFF

V gene: TRBV18
D gene: TRBD1
J gene: TRBJ2-7
clone size: NA
CDR3 DNA: TGTGCCAGCTCACCAATCGGGACAGGGGACACCTACGAGCAGTACTTC
CDR3 protein: CASSPIGTGDTYEQYF